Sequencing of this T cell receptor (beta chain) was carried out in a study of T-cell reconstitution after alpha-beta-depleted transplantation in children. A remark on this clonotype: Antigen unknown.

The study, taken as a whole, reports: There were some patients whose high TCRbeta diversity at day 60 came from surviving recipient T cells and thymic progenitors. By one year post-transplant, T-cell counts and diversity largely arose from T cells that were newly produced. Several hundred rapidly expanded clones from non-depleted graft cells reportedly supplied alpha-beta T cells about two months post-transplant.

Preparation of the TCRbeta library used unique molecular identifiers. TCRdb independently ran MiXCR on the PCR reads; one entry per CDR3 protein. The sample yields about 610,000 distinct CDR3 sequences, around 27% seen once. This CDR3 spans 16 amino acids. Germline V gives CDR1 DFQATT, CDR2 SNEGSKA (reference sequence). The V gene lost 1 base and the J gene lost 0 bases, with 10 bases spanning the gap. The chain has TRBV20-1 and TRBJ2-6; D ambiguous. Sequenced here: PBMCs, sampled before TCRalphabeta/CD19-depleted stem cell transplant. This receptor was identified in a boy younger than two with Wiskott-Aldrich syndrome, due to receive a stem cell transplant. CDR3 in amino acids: CSARVDTASGANVLTF. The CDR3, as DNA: TGCAGTGCTAGAGTTGACACCGCCTCTGGGGCCAACGTCCTGACTTTC.